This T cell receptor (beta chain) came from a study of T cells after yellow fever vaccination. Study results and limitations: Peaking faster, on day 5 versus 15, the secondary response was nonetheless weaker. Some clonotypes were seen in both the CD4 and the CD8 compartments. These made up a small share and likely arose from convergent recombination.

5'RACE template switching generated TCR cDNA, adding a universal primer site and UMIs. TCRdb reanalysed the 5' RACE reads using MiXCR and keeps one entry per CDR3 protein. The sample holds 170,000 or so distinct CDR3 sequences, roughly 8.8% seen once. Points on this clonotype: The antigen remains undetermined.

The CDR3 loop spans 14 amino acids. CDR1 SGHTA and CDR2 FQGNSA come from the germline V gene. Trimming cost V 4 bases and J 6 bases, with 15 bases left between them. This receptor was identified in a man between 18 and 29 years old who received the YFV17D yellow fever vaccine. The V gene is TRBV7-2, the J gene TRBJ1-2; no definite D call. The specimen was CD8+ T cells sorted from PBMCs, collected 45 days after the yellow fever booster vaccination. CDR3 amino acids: CASSSGVVFDGYTF. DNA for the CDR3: TGTGCCAGCAGCTCCGGGGTCGTCTTCGATGGCTACACCTTC.